What follows is one TCR beta chain and its context. Its antigen remains undetermined. The CDR3 contains 17 residues, cysteine and phenylalanine counted. The protein alone is recorded here. The germline V gene sets CDR1 to SGHAT and CDR2 to FQNNGV. HCMV serostatus was determined by detecting HCMV-specific IgG in serum with a commercial ELISA kit. Ficoll density gradient centrifugation was used to isolate peripheral blood mononuclear cells from blood. This sample was included in a study of T cells expressing NK-cell markers (dated by TCRdb to 2018 to 2020). Broadly, across the study: Three sorted T-cell subsets (CD3+CD56+NKG2C+, CD3+CD56+NKG2C- and CD3+CD56-NKG2C+) from fewer than 10 donors had their TCR beta-chain repertoires profiled. The libraries were sequenced on Illumina HiSeq 2000/2500, MiSeq or NextSeq, producing 2 x 150 bp reads. Seven of the eight sequenced donors were HCMV-seropositive and one was HCMV-seronegative. The eight sequenced donors were randomly selected healthy volunteers, three men and five women. Paper-wide results and their limitations: Whether the expanded NKG2C-expressing T cell clones were specific for HCMV antigens remained unclear. In six donors, the dominant CD3+CD56+NKG2C+ clonotypes were among the top 10 CD8+ clonotypes and accounted for about 1.0-7.5% of CD8+ T cells. Those dominant clonotypes were again the most abundant among CD3+CD56-NKG2C+ cells in a few donors, at about 25-60.1%.

Sequencing instrument: Illumina HiSeq 2000. 5'RACE template switching, by which a universal primer site and unique molecular identifiers were added, was used to make TCR beta cDNA libraries. Priming for cDNA synthesis came from the TCR beta constant segment, and two successive PCR amplification steps followed. Regarding the original processing steps: MIGEC handled demultiplexing of the reads and grouping by UMI, while MiTCR was used to assemble and quantify clonotypes. To remove erroneous sequences, TCR cDNA sequences were retained only when supported by two or more reads. The tcR package was used for downstream repertoire analysis, with clonotypes matched between fractions based on CDR3 nucleotide sequence plus V segment. VDJmatch was used to annotate antigen specificity against VDJdb, with one amino acid substitution in CDR3 permitted. TCRdb reprocessed the reads and assigns one entry to each CDR3 protein sequence, leaving out DNA. The V and J calls come from TCRdb's annotation, not from the publication. The sample table holds some 190,000 distinct CDR3 sequences. The ten most abundant clones make up roughly a fifth of the sample.

Sequencing was performed on blood T cells: a sorted CD56 or NKG2C T cell subset, CD4+ or CD8+ T cells, or bulk PBMC T cells (not recorded which). The sequence links TRBV11-2 to TRBJ1-1. This clonotype was sampled from a man aged 18 to 69 in good health. This receptor has the CDR3 CASSLDSWLSGNTEAFF.